Described below is a single T cell receptor (beta chain) sequence and its context. The target antigen is unknown. CDR1 and CDR2 from the germline V gene are MDHEN and SYDVKM. V gave up 6 bases and J gave up 6 bases, with 14 bases separating them. CDR3 length: 14 amino acids. These data belong to a study of cytotoxic CD8 clonotypes in ibrutinib-treated CLL. Overall study: Responses comprised around 24 partial and 2 complete; at median around 6 years, 14 remained remitted and roughly twelve progressed. Findings and limits, study-wide: Circulating CD8+ T-cell counts were tracked by baseline clonality, which exceeded that of age-matched healthy donors.

Sequencing was performed with immunoSEQ multiplex PCR; in TCRdb, only in-frame clones are kept and a portion is missing. The sample holds fewer than 400,000 clones; roughly 70% are singletons and the top ten take roughly 6%. This clonotype originated in a human donor with chronic lymphocytic leukemia. This chain uses TRBV28 with TRBJ2-2, with D perhaps matching TRBD2 (5 bases). The sample here was PBMCs, taken after 36 months of ibrutinib treatment. The CDR3 is CASSRRLEAGELFF. The CDR3 DNA reads as TGTGCCAGCAGCCGGAGACTGGAGGCCGGGGAGCTGTTTTTT.